Below, 11 T cell receptor beta chains from the same sample are listed, as sequenced in a study of blood T cell repertoires in COVID-19. Produced via immunoSEQ multiplex PCR; TCRdb's table is partial and in-frame only. The repertoire holds about 480,000 clones, 89% seen once, with 0.75% to 0.9% in the top ten. The sequencing sample was made of peripheral blood. These receptors were obtained from a man younger than 35 with COVID-19, enrolled during active disease.

This rearrangement joins TRBV4-1 to TRBJ1-1; D unresolved. The length of the CDR3 is 13 residues. The V end lost 0 bases, the J end lost 8 bases, and 10 bases lay between the germline ends. Germline V gene data show CDR1 as MGHRA and CDR2 as YSYEKL. The CDR3 sequence is CASSQDMFREAFF. The DNA for the CDR3 is TGCGCCAGCAGCCAAGATATGTTCAGGGAAGCTTTCTTT.

This chain uses TRBV3-1 (or the pseudogene TRBV3-2) with TRBJ2-3; possible D gene TRBD1, 6 bases. V was clipped by 1 base and J by 5 bases, with 7 bases between them. The CDR3 runs to 13 residues. In germline, CDR1 is LGHDT, CDR2 YNNKEL (reference sequence). The CDR3 region has the DNA TGTGCCAGCAGCCAAGCAGGGGTAGATACGCAGTATTTT. Its protein is CASSQAGVDTQYF.

This clone has only one observation. CDR3 DNA sequence: TGTGCCACCAGTCAGGATTACTATGGCTACACCTTC. Translated: CATSQDYYGYTF. This rearrangement joins TRBV24-1 to TRBJ1-2; the D is unclear. Trimming shortened V by 6 bases and J by 3 bases, and 7 bases separated the two germline ends. The CDR3 is made up of 12 amino acids. Germline CDR1 is KGHDR and CDR2 is SFDVKD.

The chain has TRBV14 and TRBJ1-4, with no clear D. Trimming shortened V by 6 bases and J by 11 bases, and 13 bases separated the two germline ends. This CDR3 contains 12 residues. The germline gives CDR1 SGHDN, CDR2 FVKESK. The CDR3, as DNA: TGTGCCAGCAGTCATACGTCGCAGAAACTGTTTTTT. Residues: CASSHTSQKLFF.

The chain joins TRBV7-9 to TRBJ1-5; 10 nucleotides line up with TRBD1. Germline V gene sequence: CDR1 SEHNR, CDR2 FQNEAQ (reference sequence). The CDR3 loop spans 15 amino acids. Trimming cost V 4 bases and J 1 base; bases outside gene matches: 1. The CDR3 here is CASSWGQGSNQPQHF. The CDR3, as DNA: TGTGCCAGCAGCTGGGGACAGGGGAGCAATCAGCCCCAGCATTTT.

The rearrangement links TRBV7-9 to TRBJ2-5; 9 bases fit TRBD2. The V gene's germline CDR1 is SEHNR and CDR2 FQNEAQ (reference sequence). Germline trimming cut 5 bases from V and 3 bases from J; bases unmatched to any gene: 1. The CDR3 is made up of 13 amino acids. The CDR3 loop is CASSASGEETQYF. The CDR3 DNA follows: TGTGCCAGCAGCGCTAGCGGGGAAGAGACCCAGTACTTC.

V gene TRBV20-1 combines with J gene TRBJ1-5, with 10 bases aligning to TRBD1. CDR1 is DFQATT, CDR2 SNEGSKA, per germline (reference sequence). The CDR3 is made up of 15 amino acids. Trimming took 3 bases from V and 11 from J; bases not matched to a gene: 13. CDR3 in DNA: TGCAGTGCTAGTGCTCGACAGGGGGCGATTGAGGCCCAGCATTTT. This sequence encodes CSASARQGAIEAQHF.

V is TRBV24-1 and J is TRBJ2-5, with 8 bases that match TRBD1. Germline CDR1 and CDR2: KGHDR and SFDVKD. V lost 4 bases and J lost 4; bases outside the gene matches: 4. This CDR3 comprises 14 residues. In nucleotides, the CDR3 is TGTGCCACCAGTGAAACTACAGGGGGAGAGACCCAGTACTTC. This sequence encodes CATSETTGGETQYF.

The V gene is TRBV27, the J gene TRBJ2-3, with a weak D call TRBD1 (5 bases). Trimming took off 5 bases at V and 4 bases at J, with 19 bases between the two ends. Per the germline V gene, CDR1 is MNHEY and CDR2 is SMNVEV (reference sequence). The CDR3 consists of 16 residues. The CDR3 DNA reads as TGTGCCAGCAGTACAGCAGGGCTTGCTTGGCCAGATACGCAGTATTTT. This encodes CASSTAGLAWPDTQYF.

The rearrangement joins TRBV5-5 to TRBJ2-3; D remains unclear. The CDR3 contains 14 residues. Germline CDR1 and CDR2: SGHKS and YYEKEE (reference sequence). The ends were cut back, 4 bases at V and 1 base at J, with 10 bases in the middle. In DNA, the CDR3 is TGTGCCAGCAGCACTGGCCGGGGCACAGATACGCAGTATTTT. Its translation is CASSTGRGTDTQYF.

This clone was found once. This chain links TRBV5-1 with TRBJ2-7; no reliable D call. V lost 1 base to trimming and J lost 3 bases, with 8 bases between them. This CDR3 region has 13 residues. Germline CDR1 reads SGHRS; CDR2 reads YFSETQ. CDR3 in amino acids: CASSLSQDYEQYF. Here the CDR3 DNA reads TGCGCCAGCAGCTTGTCACAAGACTACGAGCAGTACTTC. Complete variable domain (other parts from reference TRBV5-1 and TRBJ2-7): KAGVTQTPRYLIKTRGQQVTLSCSPISGHRSVSWYQQTPGQGLQFLFEYFSETQRNKGNFPGRFSGRQFSNSRSEMNVSTLELGDSALYLCASSLSQDYEQYFGPGTRLTVT.